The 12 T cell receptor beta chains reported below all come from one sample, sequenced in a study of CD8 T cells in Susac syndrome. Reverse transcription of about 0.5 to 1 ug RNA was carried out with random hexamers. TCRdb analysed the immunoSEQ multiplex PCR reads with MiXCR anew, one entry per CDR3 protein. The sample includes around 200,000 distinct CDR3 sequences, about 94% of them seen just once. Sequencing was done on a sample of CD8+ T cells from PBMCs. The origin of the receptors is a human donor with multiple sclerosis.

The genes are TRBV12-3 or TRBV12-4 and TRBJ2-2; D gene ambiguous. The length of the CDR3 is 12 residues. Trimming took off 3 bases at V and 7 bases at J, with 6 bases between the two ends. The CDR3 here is CASSLMGGELFF. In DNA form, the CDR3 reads TGTGCCAGCAGTTTGATGGGCGGGGAGCTGTTTTTT.

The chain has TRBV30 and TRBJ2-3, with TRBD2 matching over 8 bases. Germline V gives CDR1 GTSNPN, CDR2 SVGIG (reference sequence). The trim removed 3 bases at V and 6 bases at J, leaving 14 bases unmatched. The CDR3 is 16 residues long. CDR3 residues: CAWSPDRGGPHDTQYF. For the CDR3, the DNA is TGTGCCTGGAGCCCTGACCGGGGGGGCCCACACGATACGCAGTATTTT.

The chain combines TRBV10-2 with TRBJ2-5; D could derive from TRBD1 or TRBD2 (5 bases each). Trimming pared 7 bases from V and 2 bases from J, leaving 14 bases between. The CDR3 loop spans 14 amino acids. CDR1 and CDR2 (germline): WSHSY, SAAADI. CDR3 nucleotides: TGCGCCAGCAAGGGGAGAAGGGTACAAGAGACCCAGTACTTC. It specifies CASKGRRVQETQYF.

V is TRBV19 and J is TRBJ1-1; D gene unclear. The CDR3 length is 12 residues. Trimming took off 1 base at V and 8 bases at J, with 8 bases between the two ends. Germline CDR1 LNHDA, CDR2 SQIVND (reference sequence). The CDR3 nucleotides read TGTGCCAGTAGTATAGGTACGGTGGAAGCTTTCTTT. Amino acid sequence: CASSIGTVEAFF. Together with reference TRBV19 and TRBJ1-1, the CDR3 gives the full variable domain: DGGITQSPKYLFRKEGQNVTLSCEQNLNHDAMYWYRQDPGQGLRLIYYSQIVNDFQKGDIAEGYSVSREKKESFPLTVTSAQKNPTAFYLCASSIGTVEAFFGQGTRLTVV.

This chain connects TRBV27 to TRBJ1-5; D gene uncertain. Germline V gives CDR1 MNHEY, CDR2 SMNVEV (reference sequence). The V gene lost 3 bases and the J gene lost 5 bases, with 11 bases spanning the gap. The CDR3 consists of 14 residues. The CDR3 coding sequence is TGTGCCAGCAGTTTGTTGGGATCGGATCAGCCCCAGCATTTT. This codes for CASSLLGSDQPQHF.

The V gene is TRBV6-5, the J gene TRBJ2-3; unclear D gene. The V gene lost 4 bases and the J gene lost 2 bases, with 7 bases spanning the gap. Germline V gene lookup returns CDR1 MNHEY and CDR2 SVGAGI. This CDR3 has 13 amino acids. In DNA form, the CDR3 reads TGTGCCAGCAGTTCCCCTCCCACAGATACGCAGTATTTT. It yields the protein CASSSPPTDTQYF.

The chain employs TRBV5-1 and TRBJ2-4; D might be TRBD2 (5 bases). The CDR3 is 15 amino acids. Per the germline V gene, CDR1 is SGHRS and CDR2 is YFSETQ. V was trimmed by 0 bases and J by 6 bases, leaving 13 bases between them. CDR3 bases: TGCGCCAGCAGCTTGGATGCGGGTGGGATAAACATTCAGTACTTC. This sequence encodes CASSLDAGGINIQYF. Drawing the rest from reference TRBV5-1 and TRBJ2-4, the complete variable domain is KAGVTQTPRYLIKTRGQQVTLSCSPISGHRSVSWYQQTPGQGLQFLFEYFSETQRNKGNFPGRFSGRQFSNSRSEMNVSTLELGDSALYLCASSLDAGGINIQYFGAGTRLSVL.

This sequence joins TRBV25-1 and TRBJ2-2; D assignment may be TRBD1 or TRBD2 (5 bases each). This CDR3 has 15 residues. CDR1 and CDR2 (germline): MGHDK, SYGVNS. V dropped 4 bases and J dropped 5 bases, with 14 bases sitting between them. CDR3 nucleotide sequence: TGTGCCAGCAGTGCCCGAGGGGCGAGGACCGGGGAGCTGTTTTTT. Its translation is CASSARGARTGELFF. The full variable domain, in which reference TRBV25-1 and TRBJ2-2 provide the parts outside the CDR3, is EADIYQTPRYLVIGTGKKITLECSQTMGHDKMYWYQQDPGMELHLIHYSYGVNSTEKGDLSSESTVSRIRTEHFPLTLESARPSHTSQYLCASSARGARTGELFFGEGSRLTVL.

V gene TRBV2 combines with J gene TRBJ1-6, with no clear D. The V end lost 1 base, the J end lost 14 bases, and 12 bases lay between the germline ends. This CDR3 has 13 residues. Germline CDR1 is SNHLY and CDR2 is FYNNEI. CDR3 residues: CASSEDDSEALHF. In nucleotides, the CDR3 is TGTGCCAGCAGTGAAGACGACTCTGAGGCCCTCCACTTT.

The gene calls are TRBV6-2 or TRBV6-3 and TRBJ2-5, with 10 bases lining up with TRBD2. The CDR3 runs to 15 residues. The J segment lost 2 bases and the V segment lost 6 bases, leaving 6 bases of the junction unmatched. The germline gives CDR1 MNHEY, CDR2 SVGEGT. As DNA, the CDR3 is TGTGCCAGCAGCCCTGGACTAGCGGATCAAGAGACCCAGTACTTC. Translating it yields CASSPGLADQETQYF.

In nucleotides, the CDR3 is TGCAGTGCCTTCGGAGGAGGTTCAGATACGCAGTATTTT. Its protein is CSAFGGGSDTQYF. The chain links TRBV20-1 to TRBJ2-3; possibly TRBD2 for D (5 bases). The CDR3 runs 13 residues. V lost 6 bases and J 4 bases, leaving 14 bases between the germline ends. From germline, CDR1 is DFQATT and CDR2 SNEGSKA (reference sequence).

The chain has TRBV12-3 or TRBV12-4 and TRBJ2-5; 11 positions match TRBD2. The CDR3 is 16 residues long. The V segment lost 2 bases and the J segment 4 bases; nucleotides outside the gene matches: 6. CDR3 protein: CASSLSTSGARETQYF. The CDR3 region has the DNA TGTGCCAGCAGTTTATCGACTAGCGGGGCCCGAGAGACCCAGTACTTC.